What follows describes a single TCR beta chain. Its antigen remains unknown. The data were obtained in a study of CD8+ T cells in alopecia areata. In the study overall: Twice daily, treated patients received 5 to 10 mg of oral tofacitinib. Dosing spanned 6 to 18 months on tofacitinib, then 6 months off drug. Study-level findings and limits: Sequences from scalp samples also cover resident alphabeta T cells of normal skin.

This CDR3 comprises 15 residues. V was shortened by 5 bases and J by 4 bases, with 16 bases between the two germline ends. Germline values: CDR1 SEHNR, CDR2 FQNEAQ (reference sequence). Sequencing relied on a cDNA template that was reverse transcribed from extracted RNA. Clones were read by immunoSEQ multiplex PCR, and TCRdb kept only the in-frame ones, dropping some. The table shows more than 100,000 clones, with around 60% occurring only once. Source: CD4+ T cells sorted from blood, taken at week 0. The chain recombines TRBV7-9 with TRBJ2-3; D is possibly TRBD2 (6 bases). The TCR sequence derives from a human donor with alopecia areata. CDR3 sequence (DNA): TGTGCCAGCAGCCCGGGGACGGGGAGGCCAGATACGCAGTATTTT. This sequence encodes CASSPGTGRPDTQYF.